Each of the 5 T cell receptor beta chains below was sequenced from the same sample in a study of regulatory T cells in long-lasting Graves disease. Investigators prepared the TCR beta libraries by applying iRepertoire HTBI primers and Arm-PCR of CDR3 regions. TCRdb processed the multiplex PCR reads anew with MiXCR; each CDR3 protein has one entry. The table shows fewer than 650,000 distinct CDR3 sequences, with about 16% occurring only once. Time point meaning: newly diagnosed GD, antithyroid drugs for less than 3 months. Following extraction of RNA from PBMCs, that RNA was used to make the TCR library. These same data were also listed under a study on T cells in Graves' hyperthyroidism and ophthalmopathy.

The sequenced sample was peripheral blood mononuclear cells (PBMCs), obtained at new diagnosis, from a patient treated with antithyroid drugs. These receptors were taken from a man younger than 30 with Graves disease.

This clonotype has ten or more counts. V is TRBV20-1 and J is TRBJ2-1, with D maybe TRBD1 (6 bases). The germline V gene encodes CDR1 DFQATT and CDR2 SNEGSKA (reference sequence). With 0 bases removed from V and 4 bases from J, the gap between germline ends came to 16 bases. CDR3 size: 16 residues. The CDR3 protein is CSARDIRQALYNEQFF. The CDR3 DNA follows: TGCAGTGCTAGAGATATCCGACAGGCTTTGTACAATGAGCAGTTCTTC.

This clonotype was counted at least ten times. The chain combines TRBV7-9 with TRBJ2-5; D may be TRBD1 or TRBD2 (6 bases each). The J call may be mistaken, given a closer DNA end match to TRBJ2-1. Germline CDR1 reads SEHNR; CDR2 reads FQNEAQ (reference sequence). The length of the CDR3 is 14 residues. The CDR3 is CASSARGRDNEQFF. Written as DNA, the CDR3 is TGTGCCAGCAGCGCCCGGGGGCGGGACAATGAGCAGTTCTTC.

The rearrangement joins TRBV10-3 to TRBJ1-1; a possible D gene is TRBD1 (6 bases). Germline V CDR1 and CDR2: ENHRY, SYGVKD. Trimming pared 0 bases from V and 7 bases from J, leaving 6 bases between. The CDR3 extends over 12 amino acids. The CDR3 region is CAISESTGEAFF. The CDR3 nucleotides are TGTGCCATCAGTGAGTCGACAGGTGAAGCTTTCTTT.

The chain carries TRBV6-2 or TRBV6-3 and TRBJ1-4; TRBD1 is a possible D gene (6 bases). CDR3 length equals 13 residues. V shed 11 bases and J shed 5 bases, with 15 bases lying between them. From germline, CDR1 is MNHEY and CDR2 SVGEGT. The CDR3 is CAHRRGFNEKLFF. The CDR3 nucleotides are TGTGCCCATCGGAGGGGGTTCAATGAAAAACTGTTTTTT.

The sample holds a few counts of this clonotype. V is TRBV28 and J is TRBJ2-6; TRBD1 matches 12 bases. Trimming took 4 bases from V and 4 from J; bases not matched to a gene: 8. The CDR3 is 18 residues long. The germline CDR1 and CDR2 sequences are MDHEN and SYDVKM. The CDR3 spells CASSSEGTGGPGANVLTF. The DNA of the CDR3 is TGTGCCAGCAGTTCTGAAGGGACAGGGGGCCCCGGGGCCAACGTCCTGACTTTC.